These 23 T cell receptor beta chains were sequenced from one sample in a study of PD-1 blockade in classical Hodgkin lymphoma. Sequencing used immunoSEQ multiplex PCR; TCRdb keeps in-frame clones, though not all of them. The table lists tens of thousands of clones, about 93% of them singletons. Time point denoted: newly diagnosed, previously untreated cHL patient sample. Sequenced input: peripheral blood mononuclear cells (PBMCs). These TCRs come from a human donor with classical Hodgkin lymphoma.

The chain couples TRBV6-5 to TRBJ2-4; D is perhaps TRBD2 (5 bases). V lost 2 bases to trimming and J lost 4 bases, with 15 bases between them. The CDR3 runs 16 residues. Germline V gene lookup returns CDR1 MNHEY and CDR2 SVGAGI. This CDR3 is CASSYGRVAAKNIQYF. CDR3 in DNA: TGTGCCAGCAGTTACGGGCGGGTAGCCGCAAAAAACATTCAGTACTTC.

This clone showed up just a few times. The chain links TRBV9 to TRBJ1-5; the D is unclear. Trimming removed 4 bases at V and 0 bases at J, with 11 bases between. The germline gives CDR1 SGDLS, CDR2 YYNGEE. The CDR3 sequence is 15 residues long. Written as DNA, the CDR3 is TGTGCCAGCAGCACCGGGCCGAATAGCAATCAGCCCCAGCATTTT. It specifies CASSTGPNSNQPQHF.

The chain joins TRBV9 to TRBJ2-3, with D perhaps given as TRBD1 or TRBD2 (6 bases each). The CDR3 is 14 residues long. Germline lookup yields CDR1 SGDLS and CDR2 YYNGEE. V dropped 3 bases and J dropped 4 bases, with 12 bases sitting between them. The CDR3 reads CASSGGAVADTQYF. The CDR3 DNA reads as TGTGCCAGCAGCGGGGGGGCCGTAGCAGATACGCAGTATTTT.

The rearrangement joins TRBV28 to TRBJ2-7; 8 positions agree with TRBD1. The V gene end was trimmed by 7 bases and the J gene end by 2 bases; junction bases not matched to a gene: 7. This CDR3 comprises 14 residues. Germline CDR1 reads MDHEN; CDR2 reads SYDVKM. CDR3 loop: CASTSQGQAYEQYF. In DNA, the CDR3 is TGTGCCAGCACCTCTCAGGGACAGGCCTACGAGCAGTACTTC.

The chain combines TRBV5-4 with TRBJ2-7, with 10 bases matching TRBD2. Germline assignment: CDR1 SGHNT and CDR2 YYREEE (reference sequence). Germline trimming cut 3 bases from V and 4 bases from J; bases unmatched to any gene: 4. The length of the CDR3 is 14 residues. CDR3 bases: TGTGCCAGCAGCTCGGGACTAGCGTCTTACGAGCAGTACTTC. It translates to CASSSGLASYEQYF.

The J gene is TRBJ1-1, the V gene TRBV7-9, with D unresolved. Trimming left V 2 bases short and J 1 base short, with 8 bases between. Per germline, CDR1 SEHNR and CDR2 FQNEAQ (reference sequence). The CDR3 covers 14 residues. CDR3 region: CASSLYSTNTEAFF. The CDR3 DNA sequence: TGTGCCAGCAGCTTATACAGCACGAACACTGAAGCTTTCTTT. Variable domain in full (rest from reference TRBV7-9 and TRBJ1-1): DTGVSQNPRHKITKRGQNVTFRCDPISEHNRLYWYRQTLGQGPEFLTYFQNEAQLEKSRLLSDRFSAERPKGSFSTLEIQRTEQGDSAMYLCASSLYSTNTEAFFGQGTRLTVV.

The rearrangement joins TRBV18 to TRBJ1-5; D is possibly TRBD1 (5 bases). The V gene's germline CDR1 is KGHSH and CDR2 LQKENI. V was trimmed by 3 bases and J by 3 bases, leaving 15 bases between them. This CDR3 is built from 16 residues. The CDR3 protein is CASSPPGGNLNQPQHF. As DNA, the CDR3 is TGTGCCAGCTCACCGCCCGGGGGGAACCTCAATCAGCCCCAGCATTTT.

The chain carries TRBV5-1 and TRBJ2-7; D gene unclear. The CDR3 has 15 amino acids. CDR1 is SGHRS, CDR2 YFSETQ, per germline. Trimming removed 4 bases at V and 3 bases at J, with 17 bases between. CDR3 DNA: TGCGCCAGCAGCCTGAAAGGTATGGGCCGCTACGAGCAGTACTTC. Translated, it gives CASSLKGMGRYEQYF.

The DNA for the CDR3 is TGTGCCAGCAGTGAAAGCCTAGACAGAGGCAATCAGCCCCAGCATTTT. It translates to CASSESLDRGNQPQHF. J is TRBJ1-5 and V is TRBV6-1; D may be TRBD1 (5 bases). Germline CDR1 and CDR2: MNHNS and SASEGT. The CDR3 is 16 amino acids. The germline V and J ends were trimmed by 2 bases and 2 bases, with 13 bases remaining between them.

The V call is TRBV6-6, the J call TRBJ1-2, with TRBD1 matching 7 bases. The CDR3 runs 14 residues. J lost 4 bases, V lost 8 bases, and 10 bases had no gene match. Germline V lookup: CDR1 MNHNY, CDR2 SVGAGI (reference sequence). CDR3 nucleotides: TGTGCCAGCGCCCAAGGCGGACAGGTCTATGGCTACACCTTC. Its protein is CASAQGGQVYGYTF.

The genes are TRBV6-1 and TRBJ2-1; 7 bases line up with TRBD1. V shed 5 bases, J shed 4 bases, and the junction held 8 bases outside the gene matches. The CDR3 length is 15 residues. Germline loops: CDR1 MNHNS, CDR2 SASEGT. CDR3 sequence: CASSQRQGRYNEQFF. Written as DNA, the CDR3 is TGTGCCAGCAGTCAAAGACAGGGAAGGTACAATGAGCAGTTCTTC.

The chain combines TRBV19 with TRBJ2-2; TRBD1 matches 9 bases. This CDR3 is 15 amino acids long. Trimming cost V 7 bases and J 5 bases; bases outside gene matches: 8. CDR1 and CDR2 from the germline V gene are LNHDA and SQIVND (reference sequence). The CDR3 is CASMVGTGSTGELFF. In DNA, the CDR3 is TGTGCCAGTATGGTCGGGACAGGGTCTACCGGGGAGCTGTTTTTT.

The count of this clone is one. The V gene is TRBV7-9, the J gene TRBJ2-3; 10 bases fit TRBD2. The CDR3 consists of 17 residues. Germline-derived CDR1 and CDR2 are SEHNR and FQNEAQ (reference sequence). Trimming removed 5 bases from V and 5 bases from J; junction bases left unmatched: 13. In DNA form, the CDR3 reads TGTGCCAGCAGCCCCCCCAAAGCGGGAGGGCCTGAAGATACGCAGTATTTT. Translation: CASSPPKAGGPEDTQYF.

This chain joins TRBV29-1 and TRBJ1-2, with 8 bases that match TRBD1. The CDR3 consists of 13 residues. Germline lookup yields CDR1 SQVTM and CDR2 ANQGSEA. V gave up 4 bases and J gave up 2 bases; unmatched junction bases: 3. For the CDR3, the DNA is TGCAGCGTTGCCCAGGGGGCAAACTATGGCTACACCTTC. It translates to CSVAQGANYGYTF.

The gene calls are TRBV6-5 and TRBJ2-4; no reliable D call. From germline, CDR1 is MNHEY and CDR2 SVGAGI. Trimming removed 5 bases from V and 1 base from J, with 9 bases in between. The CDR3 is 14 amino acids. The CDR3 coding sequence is TGTGCCAGCAGTCCTCGTGAGGCCAAAAACATTCAGTACTTC. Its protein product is CASSPREAKNIQYF.

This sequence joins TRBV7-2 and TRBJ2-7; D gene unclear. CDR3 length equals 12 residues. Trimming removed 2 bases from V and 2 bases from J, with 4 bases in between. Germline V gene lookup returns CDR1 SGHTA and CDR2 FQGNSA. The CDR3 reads CASSLPTYEQYF. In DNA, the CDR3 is TGTGCCAGCAGCTTACCCACCTACGAGCAGTACTTC.

This chain's CDR3 is CASSLVKGLNYGYTF. The CDR3 DNA sequence: TGTGCCAGCAGCTTAGTCAAGGGACTCAACTATGGCTACACCTTC. The chain recombines TRBV7-2 with TRBJ1-2; perhaps TRBD1 as D (5 bases). The germline V gene has CDR1 SGHTA and CDR2 FQGNSA. With 1 base removed from V and 2 bases from J, the gap between germline ends came to 11 bases. This CDR3 has 15 residues.

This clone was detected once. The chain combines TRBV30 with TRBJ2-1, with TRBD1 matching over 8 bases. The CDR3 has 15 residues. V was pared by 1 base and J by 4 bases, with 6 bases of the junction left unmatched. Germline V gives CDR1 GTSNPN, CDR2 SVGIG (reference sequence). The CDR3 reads CAWSADRGGYNEQFF. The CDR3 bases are TGTGCCTGGAGTGCCGACAGGGGCGGGTACAATGAGCAGTTCTTC.

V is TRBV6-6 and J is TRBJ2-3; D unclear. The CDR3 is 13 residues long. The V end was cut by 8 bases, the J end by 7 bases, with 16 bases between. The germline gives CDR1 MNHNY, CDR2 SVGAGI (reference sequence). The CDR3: CASLKDAGYTQYF. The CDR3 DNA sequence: TGTGCCAGCTTAAAGGACGCAGGATATACGCAGTATTTT.

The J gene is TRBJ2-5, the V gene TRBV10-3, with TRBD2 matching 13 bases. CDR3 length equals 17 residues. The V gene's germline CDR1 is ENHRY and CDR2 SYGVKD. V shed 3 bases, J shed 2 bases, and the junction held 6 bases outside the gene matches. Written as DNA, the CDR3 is TGTGCCATCAGTGAACTGGGACTAGCGGGATATCAAGAGACCCAGTACTTC. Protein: CAISELGLAGYQETQYF.

For the CDR3, the DNA is TGTGCCAGCAGTGAATTCTCCGGAGGGGGGCCCTTTACAGATACGCAGTATTTT. The encoded protein is CASSEFSGGGPFTDTQYF. The J gene is TRBJ2-3, the V gene TRBV2, with D perhaps assigned TRBD1 or TRBD2 (6 bases each). The CDR3 consists of 18 residues. CDR1 is SNHLY, CDR2 FYNNEI, per germline. With 2 bases removed from V and 3 bases from J, the gap between germline ends came to 21 bases.

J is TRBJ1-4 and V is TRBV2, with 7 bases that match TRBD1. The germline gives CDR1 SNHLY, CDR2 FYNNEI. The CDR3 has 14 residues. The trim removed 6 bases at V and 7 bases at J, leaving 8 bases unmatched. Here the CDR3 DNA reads TGTGCCAGCAGACTGACAGGGAGGGGTGAAAAACTGTTTTTT. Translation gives CASRLTGRGEKLFF.

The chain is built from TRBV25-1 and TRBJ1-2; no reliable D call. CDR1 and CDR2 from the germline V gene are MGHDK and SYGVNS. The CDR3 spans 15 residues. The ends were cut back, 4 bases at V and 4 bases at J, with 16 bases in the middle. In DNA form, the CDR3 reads TGTGCCAGCAGTGGAATGGGGTCTGGCAGCTATGGCTACACCTTC. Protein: CASSGMGSGSYGYTF.